This T cell receptor beta chain stems from a study of shared clonotypes between healthy human individuals. Assay: immunoSEQ multiplex PCR; the TCRdb copy retains only in-frame clones and omits some. The data show about 1.1 million clones, around three quarters seen once. CDR3 length equals 14 residues. V lost 6 bases and J lost 0, with 12 bases in between. Germline loops: CDR1 SNHLY, CDR2 FYNNEI. This clonotype originated in a man aged 18 to 29 in good health. Some clones in this sample may be carry-over from other donors' samples. The rearrangement joins TRBV2 to TRBJ2-7; D gene uncertain. The sequencing input was memory CD4+ T cells from PBMCs. Stated subset: CD45RA-negative fraction. CDR3 sequence: CASRMTRSSYEQYF. In DNA, the CDR3 is TGTGCCAGCAGAATGACAAGGAGCTCCTACGAGCAGTACTTC.